These 11 T cell receptor beta chains share one sample of origin, sequenced in a study of CD8+ T cells in alopecia areata. After isolation, RNA underwent reverse transcription to generate cDNA as the sequencing template. Profiled with immunoSEQ multiplex PCR; TCRdb holds only in-frame clones, not every one. The record shows around 100,000 clones for this sample, with no singletons present. The sample taken for sequencing was lesional skin. Receptors originate from a C3H/HeJ mouse with alopecia areata. The mouse line has the MHC haplotype H2-k.

This clone was seen more than once but under ten times. Mouse gene names apply. The DNA ends 4 residues before the CDR3 does, and the rest of the CDR3 is filled in from the germline J gene. The chain combines TRBV1 with TRBJ1-2; D is uncertain. CDR3 length: 13 amino acids. Trimming took 3 bases from V and 0 from J, leaving 5 bases between them. Germline lookup yields CDR1 NSQYPW and CDR2 LRSPGD (reference sequence). This CDR3 is CTCSAAANSDYTF. Incomplete CDR3 DNA: TGCACCTGCAGTGCCGCTGCAAACTCC. Combining the CDR3 with reference TRBV1 and TRBJ1-2 gives the whole variable domain VTLLEQNPRWRLVPRGQAVNLRCILKNSQYPWMSWYQQDLQKQLQWLFTLRSPGDKEVKSLPGADYLATRVTDTELRLQVANMSQGRTLYCTCSAAANSDYTFGSGTRLLVI.

This clone was observed at least ten times. At residue 13, the translated DNA and the protein in TCRdb do not agree; the protein given here is derived from the DNA. The genes are named according to mouse. The sequenced fragment ends 3 residues before the CDR3 boundary, so the rest is inferred from the germline J gene. This chain connects TRBV13-3 to TRBJ1-3; 12 nucleotides match TRBD1. V lost 5 bases to trimming and J lost 3 bases; unmatched junction nucleotides: 6. Germline V gene sequence: CDR1 NNHDY, CDR2 SYVADS. The CDR3 spans 16 residues. The CDR3 DNA, read in part, is TGTGCCAGCAGGGCTGGGACAGGGGGCCGTGGAAATACG. Its protein product is CASRAGTGGRGNT. The CDR3, in full, reads CASRAGTGGRGNTLYF.

A few counts support this clone. Any gene name here is a mouse gene name. The CDR3 goes on 4 residues after the read ends, and that part is filled in from the germline J gene. This sequence joins TRBV1 and TRBJ2-3; 10 nucleotides agree with TRBD2. The length of the CDR3 is 17 residues. The V gene's germline CDR1 is NSQYPW and CDR2 LRSPGD (reference sequence). V lost 0 bases to trimming and J lost 4 bases; unmatched junction nucleotides: 7. The DNA read from the CDR3 is TGCACCTGCAGTGCAGATAGATTGGGACTGGGGCCAGAA. As protein: CTCSADRLGLGPE. The whole CDR3 protein reads CTCSADRLGLGPETLYF.

In its sample, this clone was seen many times. Gene and germline names: mouse. The CDR3 end is not reached by the read, which stops 4 residues before it; the germline J gene fills it in. The rearrangement uses TRBV13-3 and TRBJ2-1, with 7 bases aligning to TRBD1. The CDR3 is made up of 13 amino acids. Germline CDR1 and CDR2: NNHDY and SYVADS. The trim removed 6 bases at V and 2 bases at J, leaving 2 bases unmatched. CDR3 bases read: TGTGCCAGCACCGACAGGGACTATGCT. This translates into CASTDRDYA. The whole CDR3 region reads CASTDRDYAEQFF.

In regard to this clone: Gene names are mouse gene names. The CDR3 end is not reached by the read, which stops 4 residues before it; the germline J gene fills it in. The chain is built from TRBV13-1 and TRBJ2-7; TRBD1 matches 9 bases. Per germline, CDR1 NSHNY and CDR2 SYGAGN. The CDR3 contains 15 residues. The junction had 2 bases not matched to a gene; V was cut back by 0 bases and J by 1 base. This CDR3 reads CASSDAGTGSYEQYF. The DNA read from the CDR3 is TGTGCCAGCAGTGATGCAGGGACAGGGTCCTAT.

This clone showed up just a few times. The gene names given are mouse names. The CDR3 goes on 4 residues after the read ends, and that part is filled in from the germline J gene. The chain is built from TRBV1 and TRBJ2-4, with D maybe TRBD2 (6 bases). This CDR3 has 15 residues. Trimming stripped 5 bases from V and 2 bases from J, with 14 bases between. CDR1 is NSQYPW and CDR2 is LRSPGD in the germline V gene (reference sequence). CDR3: CTCSPPRGDQNTLYF. The sequenced part of the CDR3 DNA is TGCACCTGCAGTCCCCCGCGGGGGGATCAAAAC.

This clone has just a few counts. Gene names denote mouse genes. The CDR3 goes on 4 residues after the read ends, and that part is filled in from the germline J gene. The chain employs TRBV1 and TRBJ2-4, with TRBD2 matching 8 bases. V shed 0 bases and J 0 bases; nucleotides not matched to a gene: 5. CDR1 is NSQYPW, CDR2 LRSPGD, per germline (reference sequence). This CDR3 is built from 17 residues. CDR3 bases read: TGCACCTGCAGTGCAGATAAAGACTGGGGTAGTCAAAAC. This gives the protein CTCSADKDWGSQN. In full, the CDR3 is CTCSADKDWGSQNTLYF.

Note on this clone: Gene names are mouse gene names. The read ends 4 residues before the CDR3 terminus; that terminus is restored from the germline J gene. The gene calls are TRBV31 and TRBJ2-3; 10 bases fit TRBD2. V lost 1 base, J lost 2 bases, and 3 bases stayed unmatched. The length of the CDR3 is 15 residues. Germline V lookup: CDR1 GKSSPN, CDR2 SITVG. CDR3 DNA (partial): TGTGCCTGGAGTCCAGGGACTGGGGTTGCAGAA. Protein sequence: CAWSPGTGVAE. The CDR3 as a whole reads CAWSPGTGVAETLYF.

On this clone itself: Germline and genes here are mouse. The CDR3 end falls 4 residues outside the read, so it is completed with the germline J gene. The chain recombines TRBV12-1 with TRBJ1-1, with 11 bases identical to TRBD1. The CDR3 runs 13 residues. CDR1 and CDR2 (germline): SGHSN, HYEKVE. The covered CDR3 bases are TGTGCCAGCTCTCACGGGACAGGGGGA. As protein: CASSHGTGG. From start to end, the CDR3 is CASSHGTGGEVFF.

About this clone: Genes and germline are mouse. Coverage ceases 4 residues before the CDR3 finishes, and the germline J gene fills in the end. The genes are TRBV12-2 and TRBJ1-4, with TRBD1 matching 9 bases. The CDR3 spans 17 residues. The trim removed 0 bases at V and 0 bases at J, leaving 4 bases unmatched. CDR1 and CDR2 from the germline V gene are SGHLS and HYDKME. CDR3 loop: CASSLVGTGLSNERLFF. The part of the CDR3 DNA that was read is TGTGCCAGCTCTCTCGTTGGGACAGGGCTTTCCAACGAA.

This clone occurred a few times. Gene names denote mouse genes. The read falls 4 residues short of the CDR3 end, and the missing part is taken from the germline J gene. The V and J genes are TRBV1 and TRBJ2-7; 9 bases fit TRBD2. The CDR3 covers 17 residues. Trimming removed 0 bases from V and 0 bases from J; junction bases left unmatched: 6. Per germline, CDR1 NSQYPW and CDR2 LRSPGD (reference sequence). The CDR3 spells CTCSADKLGGSSYEQYF. CDR3 DNA (partial): TGCACCTGCAGTGCAGATAAACTGGGGGGAAGCTCCTAT.